These 18 T cell receptor beta chains came from one sample sequenced in a study of identical twins. TCRdb itself ran the 5' RACE reads through MiXCR, one entry per CDR3 protein. The sample holds 500,000 to 600,000 distinct CDR3 sequences, around 20% seen once. This same sample was also part of a study on T cells expressing NK-cell markers.

The source material was CD4+ T cells sorted from blood. Receptors were obtained from a woman younger than 30 in good health.

This chain links TRBV20-1 with TRBJ1-3, with unresolved D. V lost 2 bases, J lost 0 bases, and 5 bases lay in between. The CDR3 loop spans 13 amino acids. Germline V gene data show CDR1 as DFQATT and CDR2 as SNEGSKA (reference sequence). The CDR3 coding sequence is TGCAGTGCTAGACAAAACTCTGGAAACACCATATATTTT. Translation gives CSARQNSGNTIYF.

This clonotype was picked up a small number of times. This chain connects TRBV12-3 or TRBV12-4 to TRBJ2-1; D unclear. This CDR3 comprises 15 residues. Trimming took off 7 bases at V and 5 bases at J, with 18 bases between the two ends. CDR3 amino acids: CASTPRSGANNEQFF. DNA of the CDR3: TGTGCCAGCACTCCCCGGTCGGGCGCTAACAATGAGCAGTTCTTC.

This clonotype was seen only a few times. J is TRBJ2-7 and V is TRBV5-6, with D unclear. V lost 3 bases, J lost 0 bases, and 16 bases lay in between. In germline, CDR1 is SGHDT, CDR2 YYEEEE. This CDR3 is built from 16 residues. The CDR3 DNA reads TGTGCCAGCAGCTCCCCGTACAGCCTTAGCTCCTACGAGCAGTACTTC. This translates into CASSSPYSLSSYEQYF.

In regard to this clonotype: Mismatch with germline at one junction end may stem from a read error. The chain carries TRBV5-1 and TRBJ2-2; D might be TRBD1 or TRBD2, each matching 5 bases. Germline CDR1 SGHRS, CDR2 YFSETQ. This CDR3 comprises 14 residues. The CDR3 loop reads CASSRDGNTGELFF. The DNA of the CDR3 is TGCGCCAGCAGCCGGGACGGTAACACCGGGGAGCTTTTTTTT. Full variable domain (remainder filled in from reference TRBV5-1 and TRBJ2-2): KAGVTQTPRYLIKTRGQQVTLSCSPISGHRSVSWYQQTPGQGLQFLFEYFSETQRNKGNFPGRFSGRQFSNSRSEMNVSTLELGDSALYLCASSRDGNTGELFFGEGSRLTVL.

The chain carries TRBV27 and TRBJ1-6, with a weak D call TRBD1 (5 bases). The V gene lost 6 bases and the J gene lost 6 bases, with 15 bases spanning the gap. Looked up from germline, CDR1 is MNHEY and CDR2 is SMNVEV (reference sequence). The CDR3 has 15 amino acids. The CDR3, as DNA: TGTGCCAGCAGCCAGGGCCAGTGGGGTAATTCACCCCTCCACTTT. Protein product: CASSQGQWGNSPLHF.

This clonotype appeared a few times. This sequence joins TRBV12-3 or TRBV12-4 and TRBJ2-3; unclear D gene. CDR3 size: 15 residues. Between the trimmed V and J ends, which lost 8 bases and 1 base, there was a span of 16 bases. The CDR3 spells CASGLDGRGTDTQYF. The CDR3 DNA reads TGTGCCAGCGGCTTGGACGGCCGTGGCACAGATACGCAGTATTTT.

The sample holds many counts of this clonotype. CDR3 residues: CSVANTEAFF. The CDR3 region has the DNA TGCAGTGTCGCGAACACTGAAGCTTTCTTT. The V call is TRBV20-1, the J call TRBJ1-1; D uncertain. V was clipped by 7 bases and J by 1 base, with 4 bases between them. Germline V CDR1 and CDR2: DFQATT, SNEGSKA (reference sequence). The CDR3 totals 10 residues.

This clonotype appeared a few times. The V and J genes are TRBV4-2 and TRBJ2-7; D gene uncertain. CDR3 length equals 12 residues. V gave up 0 bases and J gave up 7 bases, with 7 bases separating them. Germline V gene sequence: CDR1 LGHNA, CDR2 YNFKEQ. The CDR3 protein is CASSQDGVEQYF. The CDR3 nucleotides read TGTGCCAGCAGCCAAGATGGCGTTGAGCAGTACTTC.

CDR3 DNA: TGCAGTGCTAGAGAAACAGGGGGGAACACTGAAGCTTTCTTT. It specifies CSARETGGNTEAFF. This sequence joins TRBV20-1 and TRBJ1-1, with 8 nucleotides matching TRBD1. V shed 0 bases and J 1 base; nucleotides not matched to a gene: 1. Germline values: CDR1 DFQATT, CDR2 SNEGSKA (reference sequence). The CDR3 has 14 amino acids.

CDR3 region: CASSPPTSGSSYNEQFF. In DNA form, the CDR3 reads TGCGCCAGCAGCCCACCGACTAGCGGGAGTTCCTACAATGAGCAGTTCTTC. The gene calls are TRBV5-1 and TRBJ2-1; the match to TRBD2 covers 12 bases. Per the germline V gene, CDR1 is SGHRS and CDR2 is YFSETQ. Trimming at V came to 4 bases and at J to 1 base, leaving 6 bases not matched to a gene. The CDR3 extends over 17 amino acids.

This chain joins TRBV18 and TRBJ1-5, with D perhaps matching TRBD1 (5 bases). Germline CDR1 KGHSH, CDR2 LQKENI. This CDR3 is built from 17 residues. Trimming removed 6 bases from V and 0 bases from J, with 18 bases in between. The CDR3 spells CASSSGRARASNQPQHF. The CDR3, as DNA: TGTGCCAGCTCTTCTGGGAGGGCCAGGGCTAGCAATCAGCCCCAGCATTTT.

The chain employs TRBV3-1 and TRBJ2-1; D uncertain. The V end was cut by 0 bases, the J end by 0 bases, with 12 bases between. In germline, CDR1 is LGHDT, CDR2 YNNKEL (reference sequence). This CDR3 spans 17 amino acids. CDR3 coding DNA: TGTGCCAGCAGCCAAGAGGGGTATAGTAGCTCCTACAATGAGCAGTTCTTC. Translating it yields CASSQEGYSSSYNEQFF.

V gene TRBV5-1 combines with J gene TRBJ2-3; unclear D gene. With 7 bases removed from V and 4 bases from J, the gap between germline ends came to 13 bases. Germline CDR1 reads SGHRS; CDR2 reads YFSETQ. CDR3 size: 13 residues. The CDR3 loop reads CASGQSVPDTQYF. In DNA, the CDR3 is TGCGCCAGCGGCCAATCGGTTCCAGATACGCAGTATTTT.

The table lists this clonotype with a few counts. The rearrangement links TRBV9 to TRBJ2-5, with TRBD2 matching 8 bases. From germline, CDR1 is SGDLS and CDR2 YYNGEE. With 4 bases clipped from V and 5 bases from J, the junction kept 10 bases outside the gene matches. There are 15 residues in the CDR3. CDR3 sequence reads: CASSPRGGLLETQYF. The CDR3 coding sequence is TGTGCCAGCAGCCCACGGGGGGGCCTCTTGGAGACCCAGTACTTC.

The J gene is TRBJ2-5, the V gene TRBV5-1; D is unresolved. Germline V gene data show CDR1 as SGHRS and CDR2 as YFSETQ. V lost 1 base and J 2 bases, leaving 9 bases between the germline ends. The CDR3 runs to 14 residues. Written as DNA, the CDR3 is TGCGCCAGCAGCTTGAGGGTAGATCAAGAGACCCAGTACTTC. Its protein product is CASSLRVDQETQYF.

This chain connects TRBV20-1 to TRBJ2-7; the D call may be TRBD1 or TRBD2 (5 bases each). V was trimmed by 3 bases and J by 2 bases, leaving 17 bases between them. This CDR3 is 15 amino acids long. Germline V gene data show CDR1 as DFQATT and CDR2 as SNEGSKA (reference sequence). The CDR3 coding sequence is TGCAGTGCTAGGAGGGGAGCGGATCCAACCTACGAGCAGTACTTC. It yields the protein CSARRGADPTYEQYF.

This sequence joins TRBV6-2 or TRBV6-3 and TRBJ2-3, with TRBD2 identical over 10 bases. CDR1 and CDR2 (germline): MNHEY, SVGEGT. The CDR3 runs 16 residues. The J segment lost 1 base and the V segment lost 5 bases, leaving 6 bases of the junction unmatched. DNA for the CDR3: TGTGCCAGCAGTGGGCCTAGCGGGAGCGGCACAGATACGCAGTATTTT. This codes for CASSGPSGSGTDTQYF.

The CDR3 protein is CSAVSRTSGSTDTQYF. The CDR3, as DNA: TGCAGTGCAGTAAGCAGGACTAGCGGGAGCACAGATACGCAGTATTTT. This chain joins TRBV20-1 and TRBJ2-3; 11 bases agree with TRBD2. Germline V gives CDR1 DFQATT, CDR2 SNEGSKA (reference sequence). V lost 6 bases to trimming and J lost 0 bases; unmatched junction nucleotides: 8. The CDR3 contains 16 residues.